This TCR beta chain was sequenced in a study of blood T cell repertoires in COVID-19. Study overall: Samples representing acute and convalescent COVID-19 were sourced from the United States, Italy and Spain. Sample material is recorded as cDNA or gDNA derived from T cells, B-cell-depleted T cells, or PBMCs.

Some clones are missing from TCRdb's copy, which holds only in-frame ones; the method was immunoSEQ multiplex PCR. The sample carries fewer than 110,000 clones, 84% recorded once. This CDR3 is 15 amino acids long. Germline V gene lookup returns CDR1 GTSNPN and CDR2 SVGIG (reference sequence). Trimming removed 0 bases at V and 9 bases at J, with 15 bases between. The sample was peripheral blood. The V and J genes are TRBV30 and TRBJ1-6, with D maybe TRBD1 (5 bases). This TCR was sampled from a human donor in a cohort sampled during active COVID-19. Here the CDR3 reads CAWSVRGFISSPLHF. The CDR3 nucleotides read TGTGCCTGGAGTGTAAGGGGATTTATAAGTTCACCCCTCCACTTT.